A selection of T cell receptor beta chains follows, all from one sample in a study of blood T cell repertoires in COVID-19. Method: immunoSEQ multiplex PCR; TCRdb's copy keeps in-frame clones and lacks some. The sample records 30,000 to 35,000 clones, roughly 85% being singletons. The sequenced sample consisted of peripheral blood. These receptors were collected from a man older than 75 with active COVID-19. CDR3s include the opening cysteine and the closing phenylalanine or tryptophan. The D gene is left open where the match is weak. Clone size is stated in some rows and not others, as once, few, many or a class when expanded.

TRBD1 | TRBV5-1 | NA | CASSFRDSRYNEQFF
NA | TRBV7-3 | NA | CASSPSFNGEQFF
TRBD1 | TRBV9 | NA | CASSLQGAYNSPLHF
TRBD1 | TRBV7-2 | NA | CASSPGATGAYGYTF
NA | TRBV7-3 | few | CASSSVGTGELFF
NA | TRBV19 | NA | CASSRRESGGVNTGELFF
TRBD1 | TRBV5-6 | few | CASSFYQGAASPLHF
TRBD1 | TRBV28 | once | CASSGWTGSSYNSPLHF
NA | TRBV2 | NA | CASSVQGNEQYF
TRBD1 | TRBV6-4 | NA | CASSDPSATGAITGNTIYF
NA | TRBV4-1 | once | CASSQEPGGMYEQYF
NA | TRBV12-3/TRBV12-4 | NA | CASSRGNEQFF
TRBD1 | TRBV5-4 | few | CASSLGQGAGNSPLHF
TRBD1 | TRBV18 | NA | CASSPQGVQPQHF
TRBD2 | TRBV12-3/TRBV12-4 | NA | CASTRSGGDTQYF
TRBD2 | TRBV28 | NA | CASSLKLAGAYEQYF
TRBD2 | TRBV6-5 | NA | CASSPLSGGADTQYF
TRBD2 | TRBV4-3 | few | CASSLGQASGAGETQYF
TRBD1 | TRBV5-1 | NA | CASSVGQGGLPYQETQYF
NA | TRBV15 | NA | CATSRGSGNNSPLHF
TRBD1 | TRBV4-2 | once | CASSRLASTGDTEAFF
TRBD1 | TRBV7-9 | NA | CASSLGQFPDSPLHF
TRBD1 | TRBV2 | NA | CASKWTGGNTGELFF
TRBD2 | TRBV5-4 | NA | CASSSGGGADTQYF
NA | TRBV6-5 | NA | CASGGGRENTYEQYF
NA | TRBV7-8 | NA | CASSLARAREQYF
TRBD1 | TRBV7-2 | few | CASSPNRQGGEGYTF